The rows below give T cell receptor beta chains drawn from one sample of a study of beta chain features in type 1 diabetes. Sequenced by immunoSEQ multiplex PCR; TCRdb stores in-frame clones only, minus some. The sample records about 130,000 clones, around a tenth being singletons. The sequenced sample consisted of central memory CD4+ T cells from blood. The receptor set was obtained from a man aged 18 to 29 in good health. CDR3s include the opening cysteine and the closing phenylalanine or tryptophan. Each record gives: clone size, CDR3 length, J gene, V gene, D gene, CDR3 DNA, CDR3 protein. D genes are given only for firm matches. Where a row states a size, it is once, few, many or the class of an expanded clone; other rows omit it.

clone_size: NA
cdr3_length: 13
j_call: TRBJ1-6
v_call: TRBV27
d_call: NA
cdr3_nt: TGTGCCAGCAGGATGACAGCTTATTCACCCCTCCACTTT
cdr3_aa: CASRMTAYSPLHF

clone_size: few
cdr3_length: 14
j_call: TRBJ2-7
v_call: TRBV9
d_call: NA
cdr3_nt: TGTGCCAGCAGCGCCTCCGGGACATCCTACGAGCAGTACTTC
cdr3_aa: CASSASGTSYEQYF

clone_size: few
cdr3_length: 11
j_call: TRBJ2-7
v_call: TRBV2
d_call: NA
cdr3_nt: TGTGCCAGCAGTGCACGCTACGAGCAGTACTTC
cdr3_aa: CASSARYEQYF

clone_size: few
cdr3_length: 14
j_call: TRBJ2-5
v_call: TRBV9
d_call: TRBD2
cdr3_nt: TGTGCCAGCAGCGTAGCTAGCGGGAGGGAGACCCAGTACTTC
cdr3_aa: CASSVASGRETQYF

clone_size: NA
cdr3_length: 14
j_call: TRBJ2-5
v_call: TRBV18
d_call: NA
cdr3_nt: TGTGCCAGCTCACCGGGGGTAGCGGCGGAGACCCAGTACTTC
cdr3_aa: CASSPGVAAETQYF

clone_size: few
cdr3_length: 12
j_call: TRBJ1-2
v_call: TRBV25-1
d_call: TRBD1
cdr3_nt: TGTGCCAGCAAGGACAGGTCCTCTGGCTACACCTTC
cdr3_aa: CASKDRSSGYTF

clone_size: many
cdr3_length: 13
j_call: TRBJ1-4
v_call: TRBV7-8
d_call: NA
cdr3_nt: TGTGCCAGCAGCACGAGACTGATCACGAAACTGTTTTTT
cdr3_aa: CASSTRLITKLFF

clone_size: many
cdr3_length: 13
j_call: TRBJ2-5
v_call: TRBV7-9
d_call: TRBD2
cdr3_nt: TGTGCCAGCATCCCCACTAGCGGGGAGACCCAGTACTTC
cdr3_aa: CASIPTSGETQYF

clone_size: NA
cdr3_length: 15
j_call: TRBJ1-5
v_call: TRBV5-1
d_call: NA
cdr3_nt: TGCGCCAGCAGCCCTGGGACTTATAGCAATCAGCCCCAGCATTTT
cdr3_aa: CASSPGTYSNQPQHF

clone_size: NA
cdr3_length: 15
j_call: TRBJ2-6
v_call: TRBV27
d_call: NA
cdr3_nt: TGTGCCAGCAGTAAGGGAGTGCTTGGGGCCAACGTCCTGACTTTC
cdr3_aa: CASSKGVLGANVLTF

clone_size: few
cdr3_length: 17
j_call: TRBJ2-3
v_call: TRBV4-1
d_call: TRBD1
cdr3_nt: TGCGCCAGCAGCCAAGATCGCCAGGGGGCGTCCACAGATACGCAGTATTTT
cdr3_aa: CASSQDRQGASTDTQYF

clone_size: NA
cdr3_length: 14
j_call: TRBJ1-1
v_call: TRBV12-5
d_call: NA
cdr3_nt: TGTGCTAGTGCCGGAGGTGGAAGCCGGGCAGAAGCTTTCTTT
cdr3_aa: CASAGGGSRAEAFF

clone_size: NA
cdr3_length: 15
j_call: TRBJ2-2
v_call: TRBV7-8
d_call: NA
cdr3_nt: TGTGCCAGCAGCCTCCGGTCTATGAACACCGGGGAGCTGTTTTTT
cdr3_aa: CASSLRSMNTGELFF

clone_size: NA
cdr3_length: 15
j_call: TRBJ2-3
v_call: TRBV11-3
d_call: NA
cdr3_nt: TGTGCCAGCAGCTTAGATGCGGGGGCTGCAGATACGCAGTATTTT
cdr3_aa: CASSLDAGAADTQYF

clone_size: few
cdr3_length: 14
j_call: TRBJ1-5
v_call: TRBV9
d_call: NA
cdr3_nt: TGTGCCAGCAGCGTGGGAGGGGGGAATCAGCCCCAGCATTTT
cdr3_aa: CASSVGGGNQPQHF

clone_size: NA
cdr3_length: 15
j_call: TRBJ1-6
v_call: TRBV6-5
d_call: NA
cdr3_nt: TGTGCCAGCAGTTACTCCCAGGGGTATAATTCACCCCTCCACTTT
cdr3_aa: CASSYSQGYNSPLHF

clone_size: NA
cdr3_length: 16
j_call: TRBJ1-2
v_call: TRBV18
d_call: NA
cdr3_nt: TGTGCCAGCTCACCGACAGCGGGGGTTTTGGACTATGGCTACACCTTC
cdr3_aa: CASSPTAGVLDYGYTF

clone_size: few
cdr3_length: 16
j_call: TRBJ2-3
v_call: TRBV5-6
d_call: TRBD2
cdr3_nt: TGTGCCAGCAGCCCGTGGGGGCGGGGGGGCACAGATACGCAGTATTTT
cdr3_aa: CASSPWGRGGTDTQYF

clone_size: NA
cdr3_length: 15
j_call: TRBJ2-7
v_call: TRBV11-2
d_call: NA
cdr3_nt: TGTGCCAGCAGCTTAGTCGCCGGACAAGGCCACGAGCAGTACTTC
cdr3_aa: CASSLVAGQGHEQYF

clone_size: few
cdr3_length: 14
j_call: TRBJ2-5
v_call: TRBV6-5
d_call: TRBD1
cdr3_nt: TGTGCCAGCAGCCGCGACAGGGGGGGAGAGACCCAGTACTTC
cdr3_aa: CASSRDRGGETQYF

clone_size: few
cdr3_length: 14
j_call: TRBJ2-7
v_call: TRBV11-3
d_call: TRBD2
cdr3_nt: TGTGCCAGCAGCCCCACTAGCGGGGGTGCCGAGCAGTACTTC
cdr3_aa: CASSPTSGGAEQYF

clone_size: NA
cdr3_length: 15
j_call: TRBJ2-7
v_call: TRBV5-4
d_call: TRBD1
cdr3_nt: TGTGCCAGCAGCTTGTCCCGGGACAGGGGTCGCGAGCAGTACTTC
cdr3_aa: CASSLSRDRGREQYF

clone_size: few
cdr3_length: 15
j_call: TRBJ2-2
v_call: TRBV7-2
d_call: TRBD2
cdr3_nt: TGTGCCAGCAGCCCCTACGCCGGCGGGGGGAGGGAGCTGTTTTTT
cdr3_aa: CASSPYAGGGRELFF

clone_size: NA
cdr3_length: 15
j_call: TRBJ1-6
v_call: TRBV28
d_call: NA
cdr3_nt: TGTGCCAGCAGGACAGGCCGGAAATATAATTCACCCCTCCACTTT
cdr3_aa: CASRTGRKYNSPLHF

clone_size: few
cdr3_length: 15
j_call: TRBJ2-7
v_call: TRBV7-2
d_call: TRBD2
cdr3_nt: TGTGCCAGCAGTTTTAGCGGGGGGTTCTCCTACGAGCAGTACTTC
cdr3_aa: CASSFSGGFSYEQYF

clone_size: NA
cdr3_length: 13
j_call: TRBJ1-1
v_call: TRBV19
d_call: NA
cdr3_nt: TGTGCCAGTACCTGGGCAGGGAACACTGAAGCTTTCTTT
cdr3_aa: CASTWAGNTEAFF

clone_size: NA
cdr3_length: 14
j_call: TRBJ2-7
v_call: TRBV14
d_call: NA
cdr3_nt: TGTGCCAGCAGCCGCCTGGGGGGGGGCCACGAGCAGTACTTC
cdr3_aa: CASSRLGGGHEQYF

clone_size: few
cdr3_length: 15
j_call: TRBJ2-5
v_call: TRBV7-2
d_call: NA
cdr3_nt: TGTGCCAGCAGCTTAGTAGGGCAGGGTTTGGAGACCCAGTACTTC
cdr3_aa: CASSLVGQGLETQYF

clone_size: many
cdr3_length: 11
j_call: TRBJ2-5
v_call: TRBV7-2
d_call: NA
cdr3_nt: TGTGCCAGCAGGGCCCAAGAGACCCAGTACTTC
cdr3_aa: CASRAQETQYF